These 32 T cell receptor beta chains were all obtained from the same sample, sequenced in a study of graft-versus-host responses after intestinal transplantation. The antigens for these receptors are not known. Profiled with immunoSEQ multiplex PCR; TCRdb holds only in-frame clones, not every one. This table holds 60,000 to 80,000 clones, about 90% found once. The source was unstimulated CD8+ T cells sorted from spleen or lymph node cells, collected before intestinal transplant. These receptors all stem from a human donor who received an intestinal transplant.

This clone was observed a few times. The chain couples TRBV12-5 to TRBJ2-7, with 7 positions matching TRBD1. Germline trimming cut 5 bases from V and 4 bases from J; bases unmatched to any gene: 8. From germline, CDR1 is LGHNT and CDR2 FRNRAP. The CDR3 sequence is 14 residues long. CDR3 DNA: TGTGCTAGTGGTCCCGGGACAGCCCGATACGAGCAGTACTTC. Protein sequence: CASGPGTARYEQYF.

This chain uses TRBV2 with TRBJ2-3; D is uncertain. Germline loops: CDR1 SNHLY, CDR2 FYNNEI. V was pared by 7 bases and J by 0 bases, with 11 bases between. This CDR3 has 14 residues. In DNA form, the CDR3 reads TGTGCCAGCACCCCGGGTCGGAGCACAGATACGCAGTATTTT. Translated, it gives CASTPGRSTDTQYF.

The V call is TRBV29-1, the J call TRBJ2-7; 7 positions agree with TRBD1. J lost 0 bases, V lost 4 bases, and 6 bases had no gene match. CDR1 SQVTM and CDR2 ANQGSEA come from the germline V gene. CDR3 length equals 14 residues. CDR3 sequence reads: CSVVGGDSSYEQYF. The CDR3 nucleotides read TGCAGCGTTGTAGGGGGCGACTCCTCCTACGAGCAGTACTTC.

The genes are TRBV9 and TRBJ2-5, with TRBD2 matching over 8 bases. This CDR3 comprises 14 residues. J lost 5 bases, V lost 4 bases, and 7 bases had no gene match. The germline CDR1 and CDR2 sequences are SGDLS and YYNGEE. CDR3 bases: TGTGCCAGCAGCCCCGGGGGGGGTGTGGAGACCCAGTACTTC. Protein product: CASSPGGGVETQYF.

V is TRBV11-2 and J is TRBJ1-5; D unresolved. CDR3 size: 12 residues. The germline gives CDR1 SGHAT, CDR2 FQNNGV. V was shortened by 6 bases and J by 4 bases, with 7 bases between the two germline ends. CDR3 in DNA: TGTGCCAGCAGTTCAGAAAATCAGCCCCAGCATTTT. This gives the protein CASSSENQPQHF.

V is TRBV10-2 and J is TRBJ1-1; no reliable D call. CDR1 WSHSY and CDR2 SAAADI come from the germline V gene. The CDR3 extends over 12 amino acids. The V end was cut by 0 bases, the J end by 7 bases, with 6 bases between. CDR3 sequence reads: CASSESGLEAFF. The CDR3 coding sequence is TGCGCCAGCAGTGAGTCGGGCCTTGAAGCTTTCTTT.

This sequence joins TRBV5-6 and TRBJ1-2; D possibly corresponds to TRBD1 (5 bases). This CDR3 has 12 amino acids. V was clipped by 7 bases and J by 2 bases, with 9 bases between them. Germline-derived CDR1 and CDR2 are SGHDT and YYEEEE. CDR3 amino acids: CASRGGNYGYTF. DNA for the CDR3: TGTGCCAGCCGGGGGGGGAACTATGGCTACACCTTC.

The rearrangement uses TRBV7-3 and TRBJ2-3; D perhaps matches TRBD2 (7 bases). Trimming stripped 2 bases from V and 1 base from J, with 10 bases between. The germline V gene encodes CDR1 SGHTA and CDR2 FQGTGA. CDR3 size: 15 residues. CDR3 DNA sequence: TGTGCCAGCAGCTTAGGCGGGGGCCGCACAGATACGCAGTATTTT. This encodes CASSLGGGRTDTQYF.

V usage is TRBV19 and J usage is TRBJ1-3, with D unresolved. There are 14 residues in the CDR3. CDR1 and CDR2 from the germline V gene are LNHDA and SQIVND (reference sequence). V shed 5 bases and J shed 0 bases, with 8 bases lying between them. The CDR3 DNA follows: TGTGCCAGTAGTTACGGACTCTCTGGAAACACCATATATTTT. It translates to CASSYGLSGNTIYF.

The chain has TRBV7-9 and TRBJ1-2, with D unresolved. This CDR3 spans 12 amino acids. V lost 5 bases and J 4 bases, leaving 8 bases between the germline ends. The germline CDR1 and CDR2 sequences are SEHNR and FQNEAQ (reference sequence). The CDR3 loop is CASSHGLYGYTF. In DNA form, the CDR3 reads TGTGCCAGCAGCCACGGACTCTATGGCTACACCTTC.

CDR3 region: CASSSASSGGRETQYF. The CDR3, as DNA: TGTGCCAGCAGCTCCGCGTCTAGCGGGGGGAGAGAGACCCAGTACTTC. V gene TRBV13 combines with J gene TRBJ2-5, with 11 positions matching TRBD2. Trimming at V came to 4 bases and at J to 4 bases, leaving 8 bases not matched to a gene. The CDR3 has 16 amino acids. Germline CDR1 PRHDT, CDR2 FYEKMQ (reference sequence).

The chain employs TRBV5-6 and TRBJ2-1; 7 nucleotides agree with TRBD2. Germline V lookup: CDR1 SGHDT, CDR2 YYEEEE. This CDR3 is built from 15 residues. V shed 4 bases and J 0 bases; nucleotides not matched to a gene: 4. This CDR3 is CASSLGGDSYNEQFF. The DNA of the CDR3 is TGTGCCAGCAGCCTGGGGGGGGACTCCTACAATGAGCAGTTCTTC.

This chain connects TRBV7-3 to TRBJ2-5; D is perhaps TRBD2 (7 bases). CDR1 and CDR2 (germline): SGHTA, FQGTGA. The CDR3 extends over 15 amino acids. The ends were cut back, 5 bases at V and 1 base at J, with 14 bases in the middle. The CDR3, as DNA: TGTGCCAGCAGCCCCCTCGCGGGGGCCCAAGAGACCCAGTACTTC. Amino acids: CASSPLAGAQETQYF.

This clone has more than one count but fewer than ten. The rearrangement uses TRBV5-6 and TRBJ1-1; possibly TRBD1 for D (5 bases). Trimming removed 1 base at V and 4 bases at J, with 8 bases between. This CDR3 has 13 amino acids. Germline V gene data show CDR1 as SGHDT and CDR2 as YYEEEE. The CDR3 sequence is CASSLQGPTEAFF. CDR3 nucleotides: TGTGCCAGCAGCTTGCAGGGTCCCACTGAAGCTTTCTTT.

The chain joins TRBV9 to TRBJ1-6; TRBD1 matches 11 bases. CDR3 size: 16 residues. The germline V gene has CDR1 SGDLS and CDR2 YYNGEE. Unmatched junction bases numbered 6, after V lost 3 bases and J lost 7 bases. For the CDR3, the DNA is TGTGCCAGCAGCGCCGGACAGGGGGCGAAGAATTCACCCCTCCACTTT. This gives the protein CASSAGQGAKNSPLHF.

This chain uses TRBV7-6 with TRBJ1-6, with D possibly being TRBD1 (5 bases). Germline V gene data show CDR1 as SGHVS and CDR2 as FNYEAQ. The CDR3 contains 13 residues. Trimming took off 4 bases at V and 7 bases at J, with 8 bases between the two ends. Written as DNA, the CDR3 is TGTGCCAGCAGCTCCGGGGGGAATTCACCCCTCCACTTT. Translated, it gives CASSSGGNSPLHF.

The chain is built from TRBV4-2 and TRBJ2-7; TRBD2 is a possible D gene (5 bases). V gave up 4 bases and J gave up 2 bases, with 18 bases separating them. Germline loops: CDR1 LGHNA, CDR2 YNFKEQ. CDR3 length: 16 residues. This CDR3 reads CASSPILGSEAYEQYF. The CDR3 nucleotides read TGTGCCAGCAGCCCCATCTTGGGTAGCGAAGCCTACGAGCAGTACTTC.

This clone was recorded a few times. The CDR3 loop is CASSLGPGGNTEAFF. The CDR3 DNA sequence: TGTGCCAGCAGCTTAGGTCCAGGGGGGAACACTGAAGCTTTCTTT. The chain recombines TRBV13 with TRBJ1-1; TRBD1 matches 7 bases. The CDR3 is 15 amino acids. Germline CDR1 PRHDT, CDR2 FYEKMQ (reference sequence). With V trimmed by 0 bases and J by 1 base, 2 bases remained unmatched.

The chain couples TRBV10-3 to TRBJ2-5; a possible D gene is TRBD2 (5 bases). Near its end, the DNA agrees better with TRBJ2-7, so the J call may be wrong. There are 12 residues in the CDR3. Germline V gene lookup returns CDR1 ENHRY and CDR2 SYGVKD. The CDR3 DNA follows: TGTGCCACCGCTGGGAGCGACTACGAGCAGTACTTC. Protein product: CATAGSDYEQYF.

The CDR3 DNA reads as TGTGCCAGCAGCTTAGGCCCGAGACTTGACACCTTC. This codes for CASSLGPRLDTF. V and J are TRBV7-2 and TRBJ1-2; D unclear. The CDR3 extends over 12 amino acids. V was clipped by 1 base and J by 12 bases, with 12 bases between them. The germline V gene has CDR1 SGHTA and CDR2 FQGNSA.

The V gene is TRBV27, the J gene TRBJ1-5; D uncertain. The CDR3 sequence is 15 residues long. The germline gives CDR1 MNHEY, CDR2 SMNVEV (reference sequence). The V end lost 6 bases, the J end lost 0 bases, and 12 bases lay between the germline ends. CDR3 DNA sequence: TGTGCCAGCAGCTCGTTGGCGGATAGCAATCAGCCCCAGCATTTT. It is translated as CASSSLADSNQPQHF.

The chain uses TRBV29-1 and TRBJ1-2, with 8 bases that match TRBD1. Looked up from germline, CDR1 is SQVTM and CDR2 is ANQGSEA. V gave up 7 bases and J gave up 0 bases; unmatched junction bases: 4. This CDR3 region has 13 residues. In DNA, the CDR3 is TGCAGCGATACAGGGGGGGCTAACTATGGCTACACCTTC. The encoded protein is CSDTGGANYGYTF.

Here the CDR3 DNA reads TGCGCCAGCAGCTGGGCGGCAGGGGTTGACACTGAAGCTTTCTTT. Its translation: CASSWAAGVDTEAFF. The chain employs TRBV5-1 and TRBJ1-1, with D perhaps matching TRBD1 (6 bases). The CDR3 is made up of 15 amino acids. Germline V CDR1 and CDR2: SGHRS, YFSETQ. V lost 3 bases to trimming and J lost 3 bases, with 15 bases between them.

V and J are TRBV6-5 and TRBJ1-2; 9 bases match TRBD1. J lost 0 bases, V lost 7 bases, and 3 bases had no gene match. Germline V gene lookup returns CDR1 MNHEY and CDR2 SVGAGI. CDR3 length: 14 amino acids. This CDR3 is CASTRDRANYGYTF. CDR3 bases: TGTGCCAGCACCCGGGACAGGGCTAACTATGGCTACACCTTC.

This clone was picked up a small number of times. The DNA of the CDR3 is TGTGCCAGCTCTGCAACAGGAAATAATTCACCCCTCCACTTT. Protein sequence: CASSATGNNSPLHF. The chain links TRBV13 to TRBJ1-6; D is possibly TRBD1 (5 bases). CDR3 length: 14 amino acids. The germline gives CDR1 PRHDT, CDR2 FYEKMQ (reference sequence). V shed 8 bases and J shed 5 bases, with 13 bases lying between them. The whole variable domain, remainder taken from reference TRBV13 and TRBJ1-6, is AAGVIQSPRHLIKEKRETATLKCYPIPRHDTVYWYQQGPGQDPQFLISFYEKMQSDKGSIPDRFSAQQFSDYHSELNMSSLELGDSALYFCASSATGNNSPLHFGNGTRLTVT.

In nucleotides, the CDR3 is TGTGCCACCACAGCGGGGGGGCCGTCCTACAATGAGCAGTTCTTC. Its protein is CATTAGGPSYNEQFF. The rearrangement uses TRBV6-6 and TRBJ2-1, with 10 bases lining up with TRBD2. Per the germline V gene, CDR1 is MNHNY and CDR2 is SVGAGI (reference sequence). CDR3 length: 15 residues. J lost 1 base, V lost 10 bases, and 7 bases had no gene match.

This chain connects TRBV2 to TRBJ2-7, with D unclear. Germline values: CDR1 SNHLY, CDR2 FYNNEI. V was shortened by 8 bases and J by 4 bases, with 6 bases between the two germline ends. The CDR3 runs to 10 residues. CDR3 sequence: CASGQYEQYF. The CDR3, as DNA: TGTGCCAGCGGCCAATACGAGCAGTACTTC.

For this clone: Other DNA sequences in this sample translate to the same CDR3. The CDR3 DNA reads TGCAGCGCCCCGGGGGGGAACACTGAAGCTTTCTTT. Protein: CSAPGGNTEAFF. The genes are TRBV29-1 and TRBJ1-1, with D possibly being TRBD1 (5 bases). V dropped 7 bases and J dropped 1 base, with 10 bases sitting between them. This CDR3 has 12 amino acids. In germline, CDR1 is SQVTM, CDR2 ANQGSEA.

This chain joins TRBV15 and TRBJ1-4; D may be TRBD1 (6 bases). Between the trimmed V and J ends, which lost 3 bases and 4 bases, there was a span of 12 bases. The CDR3 runs 15 residues. Germline V gene data show CDR1 as LNHNV and CDR2 as YYDKDF (reference sequence). CDR3 DNA sequence: TGTGCCACCAGCAGTTCCGGACAGAGTAATGAAAAACTGTTTTTT. It yields the protein CATSSSGQSNEKLFF.

This chain joins TRBV13 and TRBJ2-7, with 11 bases fitting TRBD1. CDR3 size: 16 residues. The germline CDR1 and CDR2 sequences are PRHDT and FYEKMQ (reference sequence). Losses at the gene ends were 0 bases for V and 6 bases for J; bases not matched to a gene: 7. The CDR3 loop is CASSLGLGQGAGEQYF. For the CDR3, the DNA is TGTGCCAGCAGCTTAGGCCTTGGACAGGGGGCTGGCGAGCAGTACTTC. Drawing the rest from reference TRBV13 and TRBJ2-7, the complete variable domain is AAGVIQSPRHLIKEKRETATLKCYPIPRHDTVYWYQQGPGQDPQFLISFYEKMQSDKGSIPDRFSAQQFSDYHSELNMSSLELGDSALYFCASSLGLGQGAGEQYFGPGTRLTVT.

The rearrangement links TRBV9 to TRBJ1-1; TRBD1 aligns across 9 bases. V was clipped by 0 bases and J by 5 bases; unmatched bases: 14. The CDR3 loop spans 18 amino acids. The germline gives CDR1 SGDLS, CDR2 YYNGEE. The CDR3 spells CASSVGRGQGGIGTEAFF. CDR3 nucleotides: TGTGCCAGCAGCGTAGGCCGGGGACAGGGAGGAATTGGAACTGAAGCTTTCTTT.

This chain connects TRBV2 to TRBJ2-7; 7 bases line up with TRBD1. In germline, CDR1 is SNHLY, CDR2 FYNNEI. V was pared by 0 bases and J by 3 bases, with 2 bases of the junction left unmatched. The CDR3 is made up of 14 amino acids. CDR3 loop: CASSEARTGYEQYF. In DNA form, the CDR3 reads TGTGCCAGCAGTGAAGCGCGGACAGGCTACGAGCAGTACTTC.